This T cell receptor beta chain was retrieved from a study of T cells in Graves' hyperthyroidism and ophthalmopathy. Not enrolled were patients with uncontrolled infection, other autoimmune disease, pregnancy or lactation. On the basis of clinical symptoms, serum thyroxine and TRAb, thyroid ultrasound and orbital computed tomography, diagnoses were made. Study conclusions and caveats: Blood held most thyroid clonotypes expanded above 0.001 frequency. The model identified upcoming ophthalmopathy a median approximately six months ahead of onset.

This clonotype was seen many times. Its antigen is unidentified. Amplified TCR beta CDR3 regions derived from RNA transcripts. First-round RT-PCR of the TCR CDR3 relied on the HTBI primer set. Each CDR3 protein gets one entry after TCRdb re-called the multiplex PCR reads with MiXCR. The data contain 450,000 to 700,000 distinct CDR3 sequences, 35% to 55% of them singletons. The CDR3 has 15 amino acids. The V gene's germline CDR1 is SGHDN and CDR2 FVKESK. Trimming at V came to 3 bases and at J to 11 bases, leaving 9 bases not matched to a gene. The receptor comes from an adult woman with Graves' disease, either hyperthyroidism or ophthalmopathy (not recorded which). Sequenced: peripheral blood or thyroid tissue (not recorded which). J is TRBJ2-3 and V is TRBV14; 12 nucleotides line up with TRBD2. The CDR3 spells CASSHRTRTSGVQYF. Written as DNA, the CDR3 is TGTGCCAGCAGCCACCGGACACGGACTAGCGGGGTGCAGTATTTT.